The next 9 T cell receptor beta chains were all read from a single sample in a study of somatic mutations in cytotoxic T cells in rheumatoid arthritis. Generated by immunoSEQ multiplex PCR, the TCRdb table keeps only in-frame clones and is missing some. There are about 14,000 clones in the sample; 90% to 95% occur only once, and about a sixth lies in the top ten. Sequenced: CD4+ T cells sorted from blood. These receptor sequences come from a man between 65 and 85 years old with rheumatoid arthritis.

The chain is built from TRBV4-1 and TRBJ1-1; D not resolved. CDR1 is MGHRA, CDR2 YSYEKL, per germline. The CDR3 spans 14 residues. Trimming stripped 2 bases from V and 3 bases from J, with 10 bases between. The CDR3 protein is CASSQPTRDTEAFF. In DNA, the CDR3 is TGCGCCAGCAGCCAACCGACCCGGGACACTGAAGCTTTCTTT.

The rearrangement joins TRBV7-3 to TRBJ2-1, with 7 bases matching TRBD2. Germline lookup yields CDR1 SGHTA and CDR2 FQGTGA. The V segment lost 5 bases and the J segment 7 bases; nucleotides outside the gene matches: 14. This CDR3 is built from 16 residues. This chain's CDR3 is CASSLLQGGSGNEQFF. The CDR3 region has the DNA TGTGCCAGCAGCCTTCTGCAGGGCGGGAGCGGAAATGAGCAGTTCTTC. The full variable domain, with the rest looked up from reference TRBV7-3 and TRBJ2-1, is GAGVSQTPSNKVTEKGKYVELRCDPISGHTALYWYRQSLGQGPEFLIYFQGTGAADDSGLPNDRFFAVRPEGSVSTLKIQRTERGDSAVYLCASSLLQGGSGNEQFFGPGTRLTVL.

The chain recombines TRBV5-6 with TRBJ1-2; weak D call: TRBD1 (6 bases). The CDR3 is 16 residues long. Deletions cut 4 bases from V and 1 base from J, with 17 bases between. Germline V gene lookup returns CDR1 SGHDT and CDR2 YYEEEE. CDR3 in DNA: TGTGCCAGCAGCAGGGGGGGCGCGGGTTATAACTATGGCTACACCTTC. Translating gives CASSRGGAGYNYGYTF.

CDR3 DNA sequence: TGCGCCAGCAGCTTGGGGACTAGCGGGACCCGCGGGGATACGCAGTATTTT. It translates to CASSLGTSGTRGDTQYF. The chain employs TRBV5-1 and TRBJ2-3; 12 nucleotides agree with TRBD2. Germline V gives CDR1 SGHRS, CDR2 YFSETQ. Germline trimming cut 0 bases from V and 6 bases from J; bases unmatched to any gene: 8. CDR3 length: 17 amino acids.

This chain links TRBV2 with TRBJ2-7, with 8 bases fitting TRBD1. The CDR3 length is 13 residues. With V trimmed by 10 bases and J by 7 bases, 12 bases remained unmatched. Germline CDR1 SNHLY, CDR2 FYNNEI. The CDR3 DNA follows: TGTGCCAAGGCGGGGCAGGGGGCAGGAGAGCAGTACTTC. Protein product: CAKAGQGAGEQYF.

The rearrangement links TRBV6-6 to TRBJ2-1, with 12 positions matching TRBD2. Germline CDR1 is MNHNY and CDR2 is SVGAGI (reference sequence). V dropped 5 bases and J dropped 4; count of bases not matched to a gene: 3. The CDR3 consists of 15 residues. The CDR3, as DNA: TGTGCCAGCAGTAGGACTAGCGGGGAATACAATGAGCAGTTCTTC. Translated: CASSRTSGEYNEQFF.

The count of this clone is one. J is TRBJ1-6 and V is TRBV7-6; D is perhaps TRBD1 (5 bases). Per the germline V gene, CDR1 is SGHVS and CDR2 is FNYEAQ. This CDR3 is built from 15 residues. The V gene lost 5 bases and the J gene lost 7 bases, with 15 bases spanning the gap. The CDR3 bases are TGTGCCAGCAGCCAGGGAAGGGCAATCAATTCACCCCTCCACTTT. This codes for CASSQGRAINSPLHF.

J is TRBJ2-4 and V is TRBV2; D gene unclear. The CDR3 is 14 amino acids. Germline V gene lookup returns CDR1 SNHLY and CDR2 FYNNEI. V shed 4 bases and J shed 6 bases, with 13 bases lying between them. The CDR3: CASSAPHLGNIQYF. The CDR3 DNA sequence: TGTGCCAGCAGTGCCCCCCATCTAGGAAACATTCAGTACTTC.

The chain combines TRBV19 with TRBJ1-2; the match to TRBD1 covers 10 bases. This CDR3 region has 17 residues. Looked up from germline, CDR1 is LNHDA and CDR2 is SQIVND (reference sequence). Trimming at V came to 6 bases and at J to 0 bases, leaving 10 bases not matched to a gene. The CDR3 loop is CASRTPGQGTANYGYTF. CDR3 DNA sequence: TGTGCCAGTAGAACGCCGGGACAGGGGACTGCTAACTATGGCTACACCTTC.